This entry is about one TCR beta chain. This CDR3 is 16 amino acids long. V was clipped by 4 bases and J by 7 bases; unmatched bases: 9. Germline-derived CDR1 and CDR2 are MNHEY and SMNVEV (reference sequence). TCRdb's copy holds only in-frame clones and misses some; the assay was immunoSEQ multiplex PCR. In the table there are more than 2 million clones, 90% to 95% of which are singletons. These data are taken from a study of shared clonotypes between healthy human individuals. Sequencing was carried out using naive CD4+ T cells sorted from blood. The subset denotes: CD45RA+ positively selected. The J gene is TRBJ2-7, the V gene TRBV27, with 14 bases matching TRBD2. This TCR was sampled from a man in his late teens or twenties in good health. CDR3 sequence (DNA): TGTGCCAGCAGTTCAACCGGGACTAGCGGGAGAAGGGAGCAGTACTTC. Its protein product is CASSSTGTSGRREQYF.